The rows below give T cell receptor beta chains drawn from one sample of a study of cytomegalovirus exposure and HLA in healthy donors. The assay was immunoSEQ multiplex PCR, and TCRdb's table has in-frame clones only and misses some. The sample holds 150,000 to 200,000 clones; about 81% are singletons and the top ten take 1% to 1.5%. The specimen sequenced was PBMCs. These receptors were taken from a woman aged 25 to 45 in good health and CMV-seronegative. CDR3s include the opening cysteine and the closing phenylalanine or tryptophan. D genes are given only for firm matches. A row's size may be missing; if present it is once, few, many or a size class.

CDR3	DNA	D	J	size	V	length
CASSLRLAGGGEQYF	TGCGCCAGCAGCTTACGACTAGCGGGAGGGGGGGAGCAGTACTTC	TRBD2	TRBJ2-7	NA	TRBV5-1	15
CASSLSGRGRDQPQHF	TGTGCCAGCAGCTTATCGGGCAGGGGGCGCGATCAGCCCCAGCATTTT	TRBD1	TRBJ1-5	NA	TRBV7-9	16
CASGSPRGGITEAFF	TGTGCTAGTGGTTCACCCCGGGGGGGGATCACTGAAGCTTTCTTT	NA	TRBJ1-1	NA	TRBV12-5	15
CASSVGGEYNYGYTF	TGTGCCAGCAGCGTAGGTGGGGAGTATAACTATGGCTACACCTTC	NA	TRBJ1-2	few	TRBV9	15
CASSLDGVGGQFF	TGCGCCAGCAGCTTGGACGGGGTGGGCGGACAGTTCTTC	NA	TRBJ2-1	NA	TRBV5-1	13
CASTQGLAAGNEQFF	TGTGCCAGTACCCAGGGACTAGCGGCGGGGAATGAGCAGTTCTTC	TRBD2	TRBJ2-1	NA	TRBV19	15
CASKGSGTSGDIQYF	TGTGCCAGCAAGGGCTCCGGGACTAGCGGAGACATTCAGTACTTC	TRBD2	TRBJ2-4	NA	TRBV2	15
CASSLGGGRPKENEQFF	TGCGCCAGCAGCTTGGGAGGCGGGAGGCCTAAAGAAAATGAGCAGTTCTTC	TRBD2	TRBJ2-1	NA	TRBV5-1	17
CASSDRVNSPLHF	TGTGCCAGCAGTGACAGGGTAAATTCACCCCTCCACTTT	NA	TRBJ1-6	NA	TRBV2	13
CAWRGGTGGSFF	TGTGCCTGGAGGGGAGGGACAGGGGGTTCTTTCTTT	TRBD1	TRBJ1-1	NA	TRBV30	12
CASSFAGGSTDTQYF	TGTGCCAGCAGTTTCGCGGGGGGAAGCACAGATACGCAGTATTTT	TRBD2	TRBJ2-3	NA	TRBV28	15
CASSWGPGEQFF	TGTGCCAGCAGCTGGGGCCCCGGGGAGCAGTTCTTC	NA	TRBJ2-1	NA	TRBV5-6	12
CASSRISGGQGREQFF	TGTGCCAGCAGCCGGATTAGCGGGGGGCAGGGTCGCGAGCAGTTCTTC	TRBD2	TRBJ2-1	NA	TRBV4-2	16
CASSLWGGSAPDTQYF	TGTGCCAGCAGCTTATGGGGCGGGAGTGCCCCAGATACGCAGTATTTT	TRBD2	TRBJ2-3	once	TRBV11-2	16
CASSSGLSETDTQYF	TGCGCCAGCAGCTCCGGCCTCAGCGAGACAGATACGCAGTATTTT	NA	TRBJ2-3	NA	TRBV5-1	15
CASKQGVNTEAFF	TGTGCCAGCAAACAGGGGGTGAACACTGAAGCTTTCTTT	TRBD1	TRBJ1-1	NA	TRBV27	13
CASSSGQPYNSPLHF	TGTGCCAGCAGTTCGGGACAGCCCTATAATTCACCCCTCCACTTT	TRBD1	TRBJ1-6	few	TRBV2	15
CASSRQSPPGGETQYF	TGCGCCAGCAGCCGCCAATCGCCCCCAGGAGGGGAGACCCAGTACTTC	NA	TRBJ2-5	NA	TRBV4-1	16
CASSYRRTDYEQYF	TGTGCCAGCAGTTACCGCCGAACTGACTACGAGCAGTACTTC	NA	TRBJ2-7	once	TRBV6-5	14
CASSLVSKETQYF	TGTGCCAGCAGCTTAGTAAGCAAAGAGACCCAGTACTTC	NA	TRBJ2-5	NA	TRBV7-2	13